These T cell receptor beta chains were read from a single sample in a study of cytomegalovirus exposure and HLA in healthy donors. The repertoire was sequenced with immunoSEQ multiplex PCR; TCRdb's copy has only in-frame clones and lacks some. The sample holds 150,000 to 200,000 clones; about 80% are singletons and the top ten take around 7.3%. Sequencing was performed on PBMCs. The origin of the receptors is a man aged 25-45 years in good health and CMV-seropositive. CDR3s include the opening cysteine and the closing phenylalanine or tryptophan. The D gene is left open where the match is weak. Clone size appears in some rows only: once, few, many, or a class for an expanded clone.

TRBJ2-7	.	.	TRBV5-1	CASSLRRSAYEQYF	TGCGCCAGCAGCTTGAGGCGGTCGGCCTACGAGCAGTACTTC
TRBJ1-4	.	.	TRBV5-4	CASSWTGGATNEKLFF	TGTGCCAGCAGCTGGACCGGGGGTGCAACTAATGAAAAACTGTTTTTT
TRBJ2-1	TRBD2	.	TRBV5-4	CASGGTSGIGGLNEQFF	TGTGCCAGCGGCGGGACTAGCGGGATCGGGGGTCTCAATGAGCAGTTCTTC
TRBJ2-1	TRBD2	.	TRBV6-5	CASSYEAGFYNEQFF	TGTGCCAGCAGTTACGAAGCGGGATTCTACAATGAGCAGTTCTTC
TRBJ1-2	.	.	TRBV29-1	CSVEDSGVGPYGYTF	TGCAGCGTTGAAGATTCCGGGGTAGGTCCTTATGGCTACACCTTC
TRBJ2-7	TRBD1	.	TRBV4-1	CASSRPGQVYEQYF	TGCGCCAGCAGCCGACCGGGACAGGTTTACGAGCAGTACTTC
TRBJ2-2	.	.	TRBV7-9	CASSRGTANTGELFF	TGTGCCAGCAGTAGGGGGACGGCGAACACCGGGGAGCTGTTTTTT
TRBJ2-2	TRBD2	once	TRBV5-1	CASTLAGDGTGELFF	TGCGCCAGCACCCTAGCGGGAGACGGAACCGGGGAGCTGTTTTTT
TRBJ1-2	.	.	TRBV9	CASSVAPGGYTF	TGTGCCAGCAGCGTAGCGCCAGGGGGCTACACCTTC
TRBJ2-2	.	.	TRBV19	CASSIIGFGGSNTGELFF	TGTGCCAGTAGTATTATTGGCTTTGGAGGGTCGAACACCGGGGAGCTGTTTTTT
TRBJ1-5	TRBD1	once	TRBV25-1	CASRETGVNQPQHF	TGTGCCAGCAGGGAGACAGGGGTCAATCAGCCCCAGCATTTT
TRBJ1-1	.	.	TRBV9	CASSVAAGNTEAFF	TGTGCCAGCAGCGTAGCGGCAGGGAACACTGAAGCTTTCTTT
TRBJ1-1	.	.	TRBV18	CASSQATEAFF	TGTGCCAGCTCTCAAGCAACTGAAGCTTTCTTT
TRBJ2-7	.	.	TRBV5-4	CASSLGAGNEQYF	TGTGCCAGCAGCTTGGGGGCCGGGAACGAGCAGTACTTC
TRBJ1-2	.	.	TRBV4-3	CASSQTRTGNYGYTF	TGCGCCAGCAGCCAAACTAGAACAGGGAACTATGGCTACACCTTC
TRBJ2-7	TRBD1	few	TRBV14	CASSLLEPGQASYEQYF	TGTGCCAGCAGCCTCCTAGAACCGGGACAGGCGTCCTACGAGCAGTACTTC
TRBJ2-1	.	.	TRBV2	CASRVWGEDGQFF	TGTGCCAGCAGGGTTTGGGGGGAGGATGGACAGTTCTTC
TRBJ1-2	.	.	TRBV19	CASSDSSGRNYGYTF	TGTGCCAGTAGTGACAGCTCTGGTAGGAACTATGGCTACACCTTC
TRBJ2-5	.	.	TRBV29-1	CSGSIWAYQETQYF	TGCAGCGGCTCTATATGGGCGTACCAAGAGACCCAGTACTTC
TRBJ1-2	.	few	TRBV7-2	CASSLGGEALFFF	TGTGCCAGCAGCTTAGGGGGGGAGGCCCTATTCTTCTTC
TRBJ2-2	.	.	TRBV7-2	CASSLDPLAVQGELFF	TGTGCCAGCAGCTTAGATCCCTTAGCGGTTCAGGGGGAGCTGTTTTTT
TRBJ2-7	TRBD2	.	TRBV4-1	CASSPLGTRPPHPAYEQYF	TGCGCCAGCAGCCCTCTAGGGACTAGGCCCCCCCATCCAGCCTACGAGCAGTACTTC